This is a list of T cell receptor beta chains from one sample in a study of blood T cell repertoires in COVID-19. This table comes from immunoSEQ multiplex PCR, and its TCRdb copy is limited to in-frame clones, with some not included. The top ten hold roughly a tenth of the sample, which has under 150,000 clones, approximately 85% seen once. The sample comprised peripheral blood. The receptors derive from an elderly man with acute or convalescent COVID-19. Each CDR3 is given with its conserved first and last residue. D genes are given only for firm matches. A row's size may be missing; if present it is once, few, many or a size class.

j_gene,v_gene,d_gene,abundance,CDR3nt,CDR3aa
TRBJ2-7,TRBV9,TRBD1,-,TGTGCCAGCAGCGCTTCAGGGGGCGCAGGATCCGAGCAGTACTTC,CASSASGGAGSEQYF
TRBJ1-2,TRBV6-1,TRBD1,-,TGTGCCAGCAGTGCTTACCCCGGGACAGGGGGGTTGGGCTACACCTTC,CASSAYPGTGGLGYTF
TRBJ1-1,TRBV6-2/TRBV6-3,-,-,TGTGCCAGCAGTTATAGTCAGGGTGGATTGCACACTGAAGCTTTCTTT,CASSYSQGGLHTEAFF
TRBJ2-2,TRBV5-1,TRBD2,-,TGCGCCAGCAGCTGGGGACTAGCGGGATCGAACACCGGGGAGCTGTTTTTT,CASSWGLAGSNTGELFF
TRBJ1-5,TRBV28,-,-,TGTGCCAGCAGAGAGCTGAATCAGCCCCAGCATTTT,CASRELNQPQHF
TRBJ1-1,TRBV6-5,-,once,TGTGCCAGCAAAATAACAGAGAACACTGAAGCTTTCTTT,CASKITENTEAFF
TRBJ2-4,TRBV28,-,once,TGTGCCAGCTCCCCGAGCGCGGGCAAAAACATTCAGTACTTC,CASSPSAGKNIQYF
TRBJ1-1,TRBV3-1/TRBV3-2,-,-,TGTGCCAGCAGTCTTTCTCCAGGGACTATGAACACTGAAGCTTTCTTT,CASSLSPGTMNTEAFF
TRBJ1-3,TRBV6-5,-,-,TGTGCCAGCAGTTATGGGAGCTCTGGAAACACCATATATTTT,CASSYGSSGNTIYF
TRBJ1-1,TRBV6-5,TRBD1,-,TGTGCCAGCAGTTACAGGACAGGGGGCACTGAAGCTTTCTTT,CASSYRTGGTEAFF
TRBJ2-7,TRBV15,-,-,TGTGCCACCAGCAGAGGCGGTAGCGTTTACGAGCAGTACTTC,CATSRGGSVYEQYF
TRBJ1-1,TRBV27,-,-,TGTGCCAGCAGTTTATGGGGCAGGGGAGGGCCAGCTTTCTTT,CASSLWGRGGPAFF
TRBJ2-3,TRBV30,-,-,TGTGCCTGGAGTGTGGCCATCACAGATACGCAGTATTTT,CAWSVAITDTQYF
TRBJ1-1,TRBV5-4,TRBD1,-,TGTGCCAGCAGCTCCGCCGGGACAGCGAACACTGAAGCTTTCTTT,CASSSAGTANTEAFF
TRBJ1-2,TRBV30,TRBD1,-,TGTGCCTGGAACCCAGGGGGCGCGAAGGGCTATGGCTACACCTTC,CAWNPGGAKGYGYTF
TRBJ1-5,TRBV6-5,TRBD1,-,TGTGCCAGCAGTTCGGACAGGGTCGGGAATCAGCCCCAGCATTTT,CASSSDRVGNQPQHF
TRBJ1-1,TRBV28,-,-,TGTGCCAGCAGTTTGCTCAGGGCTACTGAAGCTTTCTTT,CASSLLRATEAFF
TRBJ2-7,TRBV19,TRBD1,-,TGTGCCAGTAGTCCAAGGGGACAGGGTTTTGGGCAGTACTTC,CASSPRGQGFGQYF
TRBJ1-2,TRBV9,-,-,TGTGCCAGCAGCGTAGGTAGCCAATCGAGTAACTATGGCTACACCTTC,CASSVGSQSSNYGYTF
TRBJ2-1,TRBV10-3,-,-,TGTGCCATCAGTGTTGTCGGGATTTACGATGAGCAGTTCTTC,CAISVVGIYDEQFF
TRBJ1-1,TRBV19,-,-,TGTGCCAGTAAGGCAGGGGATTTAAACACTGAAGCTTTCTTT,CASKAGDLNTEAFF
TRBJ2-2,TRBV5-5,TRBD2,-,TGTGCCAGCAGCGCCGGGGGGACTAACACCGGGGAGCTGTTTTTT,CASSAGGTNTGELFF
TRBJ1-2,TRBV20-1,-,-,TGCAGGGGAGCCGGGGGAGATGGCTACACCTTC,CRGAGGDGYTF
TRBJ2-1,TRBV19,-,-,TGTGCCAGCATAGTATGGACGGACACCTCCAATGAGCAGTTCTTC,CASIVWTDTSNEQFF
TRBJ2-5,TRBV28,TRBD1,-,TGTGCCAGCAGTCTCCAATGGGACAGGGGGCCAGGGACCCAGTACTTC,CASSLQWDRGPGTQYF
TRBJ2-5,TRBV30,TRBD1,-,TGTGCCTCCGGGACAGAAGAGACCCAGTACTTC,CASGTEETQYF
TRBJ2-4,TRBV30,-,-,TGTGCCTGGAGTGCATCCGCGGGGGCCAAAAACATTCAGTACTTC,CAWSASAGAKNIQYF
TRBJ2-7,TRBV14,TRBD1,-,TGTGCCAGCAGCCAAGATCCCGGACAGGGGGCCTCCTACGAGCAGTACTTC,CASSQDPGQGASYEQYF
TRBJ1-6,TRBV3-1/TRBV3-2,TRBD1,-,TGTGCCAGCAGCGACGGACAGGGCTCCTCACCCCTCCACTTT,CASSDGQGSSPLHF
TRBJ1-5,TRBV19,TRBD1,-,TGTGCCAGTAGTCCGCCTGACAGGGTCTTGAATCAGCCCCAGCATTTT,CASSPPDRVLNQPQHF
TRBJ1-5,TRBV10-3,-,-,TGTGCCATCAGTTCGGACAGCAGCAATCAGCCCCAGCATTTT,CAISSDSSNQPQHF
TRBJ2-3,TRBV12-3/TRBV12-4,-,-,TGTGCCAGCAGTGAAGCAGGGTACACGCAGTATTTT,CASSEAGYTQYF
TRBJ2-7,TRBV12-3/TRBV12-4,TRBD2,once,TGTGCCAGCAGCTCCAGCGGGAGCTACGAGCAGTACTTC,CASSSSGSYEQYF
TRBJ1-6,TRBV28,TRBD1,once,TGTGCCAGCAGTCCGCCCGGGACAGCGGTCTATAATTCACCCCTCCACTTT,CASSPPGTAVYNSPLHF
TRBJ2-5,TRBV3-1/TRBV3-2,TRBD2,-,TGTGCCAGCACCTACGGGGCGGGGGGGCTGGAGACCCAGTACTTC,CASTYGAGGLETQYF
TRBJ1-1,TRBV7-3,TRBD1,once,TGTGCCAGCAGCTCCACAGGGGGCCAAATGAACACTGAAGCTTTCTTT,CASSSTGGQMNTEAFF
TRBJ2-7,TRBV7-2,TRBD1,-,TGTGCCAGCAGCTTAGCTGACAGGGTGGGCGAGCAGTACTTC,CASSLADRVGEQYF
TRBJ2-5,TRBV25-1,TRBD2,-,TGTGCCAGCAGTGAATCCCACGTGCGGGGGCAAGAGACCCAGTACTTC,CASSESHVRGQETQYF
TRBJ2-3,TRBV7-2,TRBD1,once,TGTGCCAGCGGCAGACAGGGGGGGACAGATACGCAGTATTTT,CASGRQGGTDTQYF
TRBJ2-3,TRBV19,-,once,TGTGCCAGTACCCCGTTTCTCGGGTTAGATACGCAGTATTTT,CASTPFLGLDTQYF
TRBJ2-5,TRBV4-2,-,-,TGTGCCAGCAGCCAAGCAAGACAGACTCAAGAGACCCAGTACTTC,CASSQARQTQETQYF
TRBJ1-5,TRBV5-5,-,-,TGTGCCAGCAGCTTGTGGGGCCAGGATAGCAATCAGCCCCAGCATTTT,CASSLWGQDSNQPQHF
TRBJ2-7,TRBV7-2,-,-,TGTGCCAGCAGCTCCGCCTACGAGCAGTACTTC,CASSSAYEQYF
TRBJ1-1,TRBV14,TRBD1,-,TGTGCCAGCAGCCAAAAGCCCGGGACAGTGAACACTGAAGCTTTCTTT,CASSQKPGTVNTEAFF
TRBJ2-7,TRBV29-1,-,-,TGCAGCGTTGTAAACTCCTACGAGCAGTACTTC,CSVVNSYEQYF
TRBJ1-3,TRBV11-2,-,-,TGTGCCAGCAGCTTAGATACAGGGAACTCTGGAAACACCATATATTTT,CASSLDTGNSGNTIYF
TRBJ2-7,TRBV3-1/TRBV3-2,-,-,TGTGCCAGCAGCCCGACGGGTGGGGCACCATTCCCGAGATACTACGAGCAGTACTTC,CASSPTGGAPFPRYYEQYF
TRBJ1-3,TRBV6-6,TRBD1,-,TGTGCCAGCAGTTACGACAGGGCTATCAACACCATATATTTT,CASSYDRAINTIYF
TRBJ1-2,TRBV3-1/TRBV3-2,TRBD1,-,TGTGCCAGCAGCCAAGAGCGGACAGGGGGCGGAGGCTACACCTTC,CASSQERTGGGGYTF